The source of this T cell receptor beta chain is a study of blood T cell repertoires in COVID-19. Study details: COVID-19 samples collected from the United States, Italy and Spain covered acute and convalescent phases. PBMCs, B-cell-depleted T cells, or T cells provided the cDNA or gDNA that made up the material.

The germline CDR1 and CDR2 sequences are LGHDT and YNNKEL (reference sequence). There are 15 residues in the CDR3. V dropped 3 bases and J dropped 4 bases, with 14 bases sitting between them. This clone was observed once. Study processing details: Nucleated cell number was recorded as an estimate derived from reference gene primer amplification. The method was immunoSEQ multiplex PCR; TCRdb's version includes in-frame clones alone and lacks a portion of them. V and J calls and clone size are as listed in that table; D and trimming were resolved from the DNA. This table holds 150,000 to 200,000 clones, nearly 80% found once.

This TCR derives from a woman aged 70-85 years with acute or convalescent COVID-19. The chain employs TRBV3-1 (or the pseudogene TRBV3-2) and TRBJ2-3; perhaps TRBD2 as D (5 bases). The sequencing sample was made of peripheral blood. In DNA, the CDR3 is TGTGCCAGCAGCCATCTGTACCCGAGGGCAGATACGCAGTATTTT. Translated: CASSHLYPRADTQYF.